This T cell receptor (beta chain) was identified in a study of blood T cells in healthy people across ages. This CDR3 is 14 amino acids long. A J-beta primer mix and a sample-barcoded 5' primer were used in a second PCR of roughly 6 to 11 cycles. TCRdb ran MiXCR on the 5' RACE reads and lists one entry per CDR3 protein. This sample has about a million distinct CDR3 sequences, with roughly 43% found just once. This TCR derives from a man under 40 in good health. This sequence joins TRBV12-3 or TRBV12-4 and TRBJ2-5; D is tentatively TRBD1 or TRBD2 (7 bases each). The DNA end is more similar to TRBJ2-7, so the J call may be wrong. Sequences were obtained from blood. CDR3 nucleotides: TGTGCCAGCAGTTTAAGCCAGGGGGGGGACGAGCAGTACTTC. It translates to CASSLSQGGDEQYF.